The source of this T cell receptor beta chain is a study of vaccination effects on CD4 cells after COVID-19. As for this clone: Its antigen is as yet unknown.

This table comes from immunoSEQ multiplex PCR, and its TCRdb copy is limited to in-frame clones, with some not included. The repertoire includes some 20,000 clones, about 65% of them detected once, and 9.1% sits in the top ten. Deletions cut 1 base from V and 2 bases from J, with 12 bases between. This CDR3 is 16 amino acids long. Germline-derived CDR1 and CDR2 are SGHAT and FQNNGV. Expansion with viral peptide pools was applied to antigen-specific CD4+ T cells by the ViraFEST assay prior to sequencing. A roughly ten-day culture period preceded the isolation of CD4+ T cells. People in the vaccine group had not been infected with SARS-CoV-2 before, and their nucleocapsid antibodies were negative. Regarding the study as a whole: Clones from infection and from vaccination both contracted markedly late after vaccination.

The clonotype comes from a human donor who received a COVID-19 vaccine. This chain uses TRBV11-2 with TRBJ1-3; possible D gene TRBD1, 5 bases. Sequencing used CD4+ T cells from PBMCs cultured with HCoV-NL63 spike peptides, obtained before COVID-19 vaccination. DNA of the CDR3: TGTGCCAGCAGCTTAGTACGGGGACGGACTGGAAACACCATATATTTT. Protein product: CASSLVRGRTGNTIYF.